This entry describes one T cell receptor (beta chain). Germline CDR1 and CDR2: MNHEY and SVGAGI. This CDR3 region has 13 residues. Trimming stripped 5 bases from V and 0 bases from J, with 5 bases between. Libraries were prepared by immunoSEQ multiplex PCR; TCRdb keeps only in-frame clonotypes and omits some of them. The repertoire holds 200,000 to 250,000 clones, with 80% to 90% as singletons. This record belongs to a study of blood T cell repertoires in COVID-19. The sample consisted of peripheral blood. The V and J genes are TRBV6-5 and TRBJ1-3; D is unresolved. The TCR comes from an elderly woman with active or convalescent COVID-19. CDR3 coding DNA: TGTGCCAGCAGTCCCCTCTCTGGAAACACCATATATTTT. This encodes CASSPLSGNTIYF.